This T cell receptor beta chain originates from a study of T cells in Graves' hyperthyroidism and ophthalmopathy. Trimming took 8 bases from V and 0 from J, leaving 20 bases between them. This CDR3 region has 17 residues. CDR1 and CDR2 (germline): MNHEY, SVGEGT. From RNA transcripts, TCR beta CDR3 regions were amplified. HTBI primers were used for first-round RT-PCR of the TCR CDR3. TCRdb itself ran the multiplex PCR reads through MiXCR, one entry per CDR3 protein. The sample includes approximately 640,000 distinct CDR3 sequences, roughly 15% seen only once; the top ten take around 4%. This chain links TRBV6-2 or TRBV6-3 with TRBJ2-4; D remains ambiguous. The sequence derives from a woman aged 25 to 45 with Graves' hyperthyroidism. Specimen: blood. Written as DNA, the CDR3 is TGTGCCAGCCTAAACCCGAACTCTGGCCTAGCCAAAAACATTCAGTACTTC. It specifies CASLNPNSGLAKNIQYF.